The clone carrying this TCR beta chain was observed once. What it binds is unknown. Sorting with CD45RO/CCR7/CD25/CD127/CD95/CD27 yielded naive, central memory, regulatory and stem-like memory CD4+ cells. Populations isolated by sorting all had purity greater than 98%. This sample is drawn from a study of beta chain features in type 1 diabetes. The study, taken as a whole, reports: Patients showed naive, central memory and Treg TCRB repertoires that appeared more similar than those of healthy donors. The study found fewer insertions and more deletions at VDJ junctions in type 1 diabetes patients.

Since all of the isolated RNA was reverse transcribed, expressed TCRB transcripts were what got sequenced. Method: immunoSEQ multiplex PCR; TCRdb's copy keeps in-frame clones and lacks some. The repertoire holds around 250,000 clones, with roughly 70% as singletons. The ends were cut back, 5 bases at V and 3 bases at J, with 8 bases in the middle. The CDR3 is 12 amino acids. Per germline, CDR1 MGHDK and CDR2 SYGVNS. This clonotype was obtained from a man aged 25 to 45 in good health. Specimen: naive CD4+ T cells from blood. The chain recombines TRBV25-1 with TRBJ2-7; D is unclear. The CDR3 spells CASSLSYYEQYF. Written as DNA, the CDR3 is TGTGCCAGCAGTCTTAGCTACTACGAGCAGTACTTC.